Listed below are T cell receptor beta chains from one sample, sequenced in a study of blood T cell repertoires in COVID-19. Sequencing used immunoSEQ multiplex PCR; TCRdb keeps in-frame clones, though not all of them. The sample shows about 180,000 clones, roughly 80% of them seen only once. The sample was PBMCs or T cells enriched from blood (not recorded which). These receptors all stem from a man between 60 and 75 years old who had been exposed to COVID-19. CDR3s include the opening cysteine and the closing phenylalanine or tryptophan. The size entry is marked missing in some rows and otherwise reads once, few, many or a size class.

.	15	TRBV12-5	TRBJ1-5	CASGPGTGLYQPQHF
.	13	TRBV6-4	TRBJ1-5	CASSDEGKQPQHF
.	16	TRBV5-4	TRBJ2-1	CASSLFWTGENYEQFF
.	16	TRBV7-3	TRBJ2-3	CASSLASSGAKDTQYF
.	13	TRBV27	TRBJ1-1	CASSDRGGTEAFF
few	15	TRBV15	TRBJ1-5	CATSRDPGGTQPQHF
.	11	TRBV30	TRBJ1-2	CAWSGQGSYTF
.	15	TRBV10-1	TRBJ2-1	CASTRGQGAYNEQFF
.	15	TRBV5-4	TRBJ1-6	CASSPWGQTNSPLHF
.	13	TRBV11-3	TRBJ2-7	CASSLTFSYEQYF
once	16	TRBV7-3	TRBJ2-1	CASSPTSGRLLDEQFF
.	16	TRBV28	TRBJ2-7	CASRLKRLGGSYEQYF
.	15	TRBV19	TRBJ1-2	CASSVRTGQSYGYTF
few	17	TRBV7-8	TRBJ1-4	CASSLDGSGQLNEKLFF
.	15	TRBV27	TRBJ2-3	CASSLLPGVTDTQYF
.	15	TRBV30	TRBJ1-1	CAWSIRGRGLTEAFF
.	14	TRBV5-4	TRBJ2-3	CASSLGGRLDTQYF
.	16	TRBV9	TRBJ2-3	CASSSRTDSGTDTQYF
.	14	TRBV9	TRBJ2-7	CASSWGQGNYEQYF
.	11	TRBV19	TRBJ2-5	CATNREETQYF